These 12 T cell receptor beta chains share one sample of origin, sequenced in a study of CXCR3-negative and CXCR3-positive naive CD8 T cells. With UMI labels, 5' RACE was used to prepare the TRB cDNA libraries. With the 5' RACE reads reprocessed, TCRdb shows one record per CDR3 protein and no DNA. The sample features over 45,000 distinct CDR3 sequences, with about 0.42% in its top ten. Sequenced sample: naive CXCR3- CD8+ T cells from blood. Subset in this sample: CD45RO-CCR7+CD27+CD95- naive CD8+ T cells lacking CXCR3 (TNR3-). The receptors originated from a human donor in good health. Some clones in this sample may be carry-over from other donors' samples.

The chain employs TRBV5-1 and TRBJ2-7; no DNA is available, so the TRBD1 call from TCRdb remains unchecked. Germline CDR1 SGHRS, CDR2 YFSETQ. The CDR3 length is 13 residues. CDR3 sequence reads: CASSLIQGNEQYF. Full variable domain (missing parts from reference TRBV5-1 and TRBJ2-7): KAGVTQTPRYLIKTRGQQVTLSCSPISGHRSVSWYQQTPGQGLQFLFEYFSETQRNKGNFPGRFSGRQFSNSRSEMNVSTLELGDSALYLCASSLIQGNEQYFGPGTRLTVT.

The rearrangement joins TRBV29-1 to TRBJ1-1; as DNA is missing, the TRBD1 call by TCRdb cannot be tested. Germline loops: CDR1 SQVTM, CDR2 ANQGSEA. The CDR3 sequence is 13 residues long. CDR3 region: CSVVPGTGGEAFF.

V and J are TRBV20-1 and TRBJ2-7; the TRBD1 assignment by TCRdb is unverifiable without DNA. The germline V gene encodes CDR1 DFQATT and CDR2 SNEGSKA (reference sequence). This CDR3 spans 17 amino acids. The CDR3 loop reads CSAIVRGANKSAGEQYF.

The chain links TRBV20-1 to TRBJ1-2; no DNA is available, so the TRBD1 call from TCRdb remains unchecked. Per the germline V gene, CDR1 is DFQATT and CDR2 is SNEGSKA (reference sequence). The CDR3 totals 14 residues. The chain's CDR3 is CSAEGTGDFYGYTF.

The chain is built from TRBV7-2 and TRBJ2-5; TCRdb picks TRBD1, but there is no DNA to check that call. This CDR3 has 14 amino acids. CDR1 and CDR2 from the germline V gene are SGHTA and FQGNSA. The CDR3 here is CASSHRDRGKTQYF.

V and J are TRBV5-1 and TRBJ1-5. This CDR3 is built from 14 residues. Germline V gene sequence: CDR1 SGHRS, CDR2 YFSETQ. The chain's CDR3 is CASSSGLSDQPQHF.

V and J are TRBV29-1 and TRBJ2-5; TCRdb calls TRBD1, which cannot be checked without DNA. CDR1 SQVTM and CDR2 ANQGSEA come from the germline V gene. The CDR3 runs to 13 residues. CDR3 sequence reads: CSSTGVVTETQYF.

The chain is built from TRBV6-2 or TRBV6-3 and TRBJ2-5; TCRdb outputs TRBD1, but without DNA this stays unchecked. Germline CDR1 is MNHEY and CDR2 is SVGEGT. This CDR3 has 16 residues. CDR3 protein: CASSYREDSLEETQYF.

The chain's CDR3 is CASGLAGPNEQFF. The V call is TRBV7-8, the J call TRBJ2-1; TCRdb names TRBD2, which stays unverified in the absence of DNA. CDR1 is SGHVS and CDR2 is FQNEAQ in the germline V gene. The CDR3 has 13 residues.

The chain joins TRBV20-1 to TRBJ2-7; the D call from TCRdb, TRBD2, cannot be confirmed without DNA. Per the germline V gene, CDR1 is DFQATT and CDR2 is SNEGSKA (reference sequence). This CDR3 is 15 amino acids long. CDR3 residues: CSATTSGRLTYEQYF.

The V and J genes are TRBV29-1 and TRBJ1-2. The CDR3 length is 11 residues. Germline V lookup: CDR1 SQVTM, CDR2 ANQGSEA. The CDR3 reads CSVPTTRGYTF.

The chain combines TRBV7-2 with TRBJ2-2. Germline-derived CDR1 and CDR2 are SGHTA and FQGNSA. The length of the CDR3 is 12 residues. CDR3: CASSPYPGELFF.